The entry below gives a single TCR beta chain sequence along with its context. Its antigen specificity is not known. No much larger clonotype is one base removed from it; base qualities were not supplied. The library was generated by the immunoSEQ multiplex PCR assay. TCRdb obtained this table from immuneACCESS and retained in-frame rearrangements with V and J assigned. These tables miss some clones; where compared with another copy, unresolved V genes account for less than half of the shortfall, and the remainder is unexplained. The table for this sample lists 84,000 or so clones; just under 95% of them were counted only once. The ten largest clones capture roughly 0.25% of the sample. This record belongs to a study of technical replicates of blood from a handful of donors (dated by TCRdb to 2016 to 2017). Including cysteine and phenylalanine, the CDR3 has 13 amino acids. CDR3 DNA only is kept here, 39 bases in frame from base 1. CDR1 and CDR2, looked up from the germline V gene, are MNHNS and SASEGT. Trimming takes 5 bases from V and 4 bases from J, and the germline ends sit 9 bases apart.

In this chain, TRBV6-1 is recombined with TRBJ2-1; the D gene is not confidently resolved. This TCR derives from a human donor in good health. Sequencing used T cells isolated from PBMCs. The base sequence is TGTGCCAGCAGTCAACAGCCGTACAATGAGCAGTTCTTC. Its protein product is CASSQQPYNEQFF.